Listed here is a single T cell receptor (beta chain). This clonotype was seen many times. No cognate antigen has been identified for it. One base away there is no much larger clone; base qualities are not given. TCR beta CDR3 regions were amplified from RNA transcripts. The TCR CDR3 was subjected to a first round of RT-PCR using the HTBI primer set and the Qiagen OneStep RT-PCR kit. Libraries were constructed in a second round of multiplex PCR, after which size selection and purification were carried out. Paired-end sequencing of the libraries was performed with 100 bp reads on an Illumina HiSeq2000. In the original analysis: Raw data were processed with SOAPnuke, discarding reads with adapters, uncalled bases, mean Phred below 15, or no exact constant-primer or identifier match. High-quality paired reads were merged with COPE v1.2.5, and unique nucleotide sequences were defined as clonotypes. MiTCR v1.1 was used to align the clonotypes against IMGT TRBV, TRBD and TRBJ reference segments. Analysis was restricted to V-J combinations with a frequency above 0.0001, which covered 99.2% of repertoires. The TCS score was defined as the ratio of F50 (clonal expansion) to E x V (chaos), calculated using BLOSUM62-based TCRdist between CDR3 peptides within each V-J. Welch's t-statistics and random forest reduced just over 500 V-J features to roughly 13, which were used in a naive Bayes classifier (R e1071). TCRdb reanalyzed the raw reads on its own, using fastp at Q25 for trimming and MiXCR for clone calling, and kept in-frame beta chains. Identical CDR3 proteins give one entry, which carries the most common genes and DNA. The V and J calls were determined by TCRdb, not by the authors. In this sample the table shows around 350,000 distinct CDR3 sequences, about 19% of which occur a single time. Around 3.6% of the sample is taken by the ten largest.

The data stem from a study of T cells in Graves' hyperthyroidism and ophthalmopathy (dated by TCRdb to between 2017 and 2020). Regarding the complete study: Peripheral blood samples were taken at the time of initial diagnosis, prior to any treatment. Thyroid tissue and blood T-cell repertoires from about 6 Graves' hyperthyroidism patients were also compared in the study. TCR V-J signatures able to tell the groups apart were searched for in a discovery cohort of 95 to 100 patients, of whom around 43 had Graves' ophthalmopathy and roughly 57 had stable Graves' hyperthyroidism. After blood sampling, hyperthyroidism patients were treated with methimazole at a starting dose of 30 mg daily, and ophthalmopathy patients were treated with high-dose intravenous methylprednisolone. The 75 to 100 discovery patients were randomly split 7:3 into training and test sets. An independent validation cohort of about 19 hyperthyroidism patients and some 15 patients who later progressed to ophthalmopathy tested prospective prediction of ophthalmopathy. TCR Vbeta CDR3 sequencing of approximately 140 peripheral blood samples (over 40 ophthalmopathy, 75 to 85 hyperthyroidism and about 17 progressor patients) is reported in the paper.

Its CDR3 holds 14 amino acids, cysteine through phenylalanine. Here the CDR3 DNA is all that survives: 42 bases in frame from base 1. V and J are truncated by 5 bases and 1 base respectively, leaving an intervening sequence of 11 bases. Study-wide conclusions, independent of this receptor: Sample size was not statistically predetermined, and investigators were not blinded to group allocation. Blood samples also contained most of the expanded thyroid clonotypes (frequency above 0.001), which suggests that blood repertoires may reflect thyroid immune responses. In validation, progression to ophthalmopathy was predicted by the model with 70% to 71% sensitivity and 72% to 80% specificity, a median of approximately 6.5 months before onset. In cross-validation, a model built on a 13 V-J signature told ophthalmopathy apart from stable hyperthyroidism with approximately 90% sensitivity and roughly 83% specificity, and in testing the same model reached 80%/75%.

Stable Graves' hyperthyroidism was defined as no progression to ophthalmopathy during 18 months of follow-up. Hyperthyroidism patients were newly diagnosed, with disease duration under 2 months, and aged 18 to 65 years. Patients with uncontrolled infections, other autoimmune diseases, pregnancy or lactation were excluded. Clinical symptoms, serum thyroxine and TRAb, thyroid ultrasound, and orbital computed tomography formed the basis for the diagnoses. PBMCs were separated from roughly 9.6 ml of fresh peripheral blood using Ficoll-Paque density gradient centrifugation. Total RNA was extracted using Trizol reagent, and RNA quality was assessed on an Agilent 2100 Bioanalyzer.

This chain joins TRBV12-3 or TRBV12-4 to TRBJ1-1, with TRBD1 as a weak D call on 6 bases. The TCR comes from a woman in her late teens or twenties with Graves' hyperthyroidism. The sequenced sample consisted of blood. The CDR3 reads CASSLGTPNTEAFF. The base sequence is TGTGCCAGCAGTCTGGGGACACCGAACACTGAAGCTTTCTTT.